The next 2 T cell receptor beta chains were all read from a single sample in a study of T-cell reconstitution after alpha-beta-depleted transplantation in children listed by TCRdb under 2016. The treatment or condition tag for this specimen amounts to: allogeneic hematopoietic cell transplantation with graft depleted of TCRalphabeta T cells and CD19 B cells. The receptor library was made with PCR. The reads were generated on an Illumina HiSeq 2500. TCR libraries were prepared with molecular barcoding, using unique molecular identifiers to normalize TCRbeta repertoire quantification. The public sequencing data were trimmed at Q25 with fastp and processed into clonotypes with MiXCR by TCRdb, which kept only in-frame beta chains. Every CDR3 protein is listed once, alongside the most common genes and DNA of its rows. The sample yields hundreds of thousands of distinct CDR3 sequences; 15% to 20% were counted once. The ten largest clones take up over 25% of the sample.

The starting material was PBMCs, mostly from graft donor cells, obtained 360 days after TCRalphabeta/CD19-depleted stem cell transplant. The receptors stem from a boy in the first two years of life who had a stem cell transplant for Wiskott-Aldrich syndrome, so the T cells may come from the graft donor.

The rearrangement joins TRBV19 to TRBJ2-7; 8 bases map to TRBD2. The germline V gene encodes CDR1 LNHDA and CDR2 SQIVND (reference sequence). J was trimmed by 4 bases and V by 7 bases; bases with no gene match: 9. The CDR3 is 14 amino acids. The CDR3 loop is CASTSGGPMYEQYF. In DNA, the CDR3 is TGTGCCAGTACCTCGGGAGGGCCGATGTACGAGCAGTACTTC.

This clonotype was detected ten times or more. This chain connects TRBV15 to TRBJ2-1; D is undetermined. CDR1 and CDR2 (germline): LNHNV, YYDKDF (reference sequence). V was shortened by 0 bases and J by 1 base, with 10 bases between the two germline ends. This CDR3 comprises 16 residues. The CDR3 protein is CATSRDRPRSYNEQFF. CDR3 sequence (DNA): TGTGCCACCAGCAGAGACCGCCCGAGGTCCTACAATGAGCAGTTCTTC.